This T cell receptor (beta chain) was retrieved from a study of cytomegalovirus exposure and HLA in healthy donors. The wider study: In a later analysis, it was reported that the 120 or so validation repertoires had been produced on the same platform as the 666 repertoires belonging to the first cohort. Study results and caveats: Associated with cytomegalovirus, according to the listing, were some 180 TCR beta chains. Reports indicated that the classifier achieved high specificity and sensitivity in diagnosing cytomegalovirus status.

For this clone: The antigen is not known.

Sequencing was performed with immunoSEQ multiplex PCR; in TCRdb, only in-frame clones are kept and a portion is missing. The sample lists fewer than 200,000 clones; about 89% were seen once. This CDR3 has 13 residues. The germline CDR1 and CDR2 sequences are MDHEN and SYDVKM. The germline V and J ends were trimmed by 11 bases and 4 bases, with 17 bases remaining between them. Sequencing was done on a sample of PBMCs. This chain uses TRBV28 with TRBJ1-2; tentative D call: TRBD1 (5 bases). The receptor's source is a woman under 30 in good health and CMV-seropositive. DNA of the CDR3: TGTGCCCTCCCGGGCCCCGGGGGCTATGGCTACACCTTC. As protein: CALPGPGGYGYTF.